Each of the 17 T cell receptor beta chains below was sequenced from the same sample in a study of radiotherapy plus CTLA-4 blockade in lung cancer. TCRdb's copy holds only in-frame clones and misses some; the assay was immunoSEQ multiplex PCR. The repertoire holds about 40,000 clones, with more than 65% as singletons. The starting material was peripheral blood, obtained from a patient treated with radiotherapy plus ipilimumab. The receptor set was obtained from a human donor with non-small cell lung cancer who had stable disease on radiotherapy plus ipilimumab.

This CDR3 reads CASSLYSNQPQHF. CDR3 in DNA: TGCGCCAGCAGCTTGTATAGCAATCAGCCCCAGCATTTT. This chain joins TRBV5-1 and TRBJ1-5; unclear D gene. Trimming removed 1 base from V and 0 bases from J, with 2 bases in between. The CDR3 loop spans 13 amino acids. Looked up from germline, CDR1 is SGHRS and CDR2 is YFSETQ.

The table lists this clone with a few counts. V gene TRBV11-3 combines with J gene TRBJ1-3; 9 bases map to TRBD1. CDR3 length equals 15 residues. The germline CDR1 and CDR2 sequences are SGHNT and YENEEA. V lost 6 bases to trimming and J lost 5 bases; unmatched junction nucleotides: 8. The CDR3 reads CASRDSDRGRNTIYF. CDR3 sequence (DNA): TGTGCCAGCAGAGACTCGGACAGGGGTCGAAACACCATATATTTT.

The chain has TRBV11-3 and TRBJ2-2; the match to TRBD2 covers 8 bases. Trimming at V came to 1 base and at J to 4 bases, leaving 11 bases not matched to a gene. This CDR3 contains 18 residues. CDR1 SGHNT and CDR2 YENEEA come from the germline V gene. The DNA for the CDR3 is TGTGCCAGCAGCTTAGCAGCGGGGGCCGGCCGTGGCACCGGGGAGCTGTTTTTT. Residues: CASSLAAGAGRGTGELFF.

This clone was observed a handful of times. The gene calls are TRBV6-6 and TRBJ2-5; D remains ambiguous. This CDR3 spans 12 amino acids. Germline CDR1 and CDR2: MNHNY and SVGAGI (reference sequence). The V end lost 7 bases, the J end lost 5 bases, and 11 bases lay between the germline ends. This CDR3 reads CASTGSAETQYF. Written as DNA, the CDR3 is TGTGCCAGCACCGGTTCCGCGGAGACCCAGTACTTC.

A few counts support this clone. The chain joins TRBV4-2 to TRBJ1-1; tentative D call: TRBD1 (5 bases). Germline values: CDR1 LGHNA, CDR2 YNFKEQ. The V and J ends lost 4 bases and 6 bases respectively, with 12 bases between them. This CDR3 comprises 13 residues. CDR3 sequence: CASSPQQGSEAFF. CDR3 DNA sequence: TGTGCCAGCAGCCCCCAGCAGGGTTCTGAAGCTTTCTTT.

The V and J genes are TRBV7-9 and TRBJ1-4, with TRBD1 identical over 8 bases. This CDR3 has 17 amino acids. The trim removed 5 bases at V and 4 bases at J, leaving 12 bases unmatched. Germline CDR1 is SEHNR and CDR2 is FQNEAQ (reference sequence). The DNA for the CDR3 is TGTGCCAGCAGCCCTTCTGCTGCGACAGGGGTTAATGAAAAACTGTTTTTT. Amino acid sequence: CASSPSAATGVNEKLFF.

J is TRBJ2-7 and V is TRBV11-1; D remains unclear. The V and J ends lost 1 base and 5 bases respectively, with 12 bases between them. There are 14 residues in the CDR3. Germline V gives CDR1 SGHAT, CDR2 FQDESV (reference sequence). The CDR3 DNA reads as TGTGCCAGCAGCTTAGGGCGGTGGATGAACGAGCAGTACTTC. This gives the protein CASSLGRWMNEQYF. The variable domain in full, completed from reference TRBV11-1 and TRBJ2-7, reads EAEVAQSPRYKITEKSQAVAFWCDPISGHATLYWYRQILGQGPELLVQFQDESVVDDSQLPKDRFSAERLKGVDSTLKIQPAELGDSAMYLCASSLGRWMNEQYFGPGTRLTVT.

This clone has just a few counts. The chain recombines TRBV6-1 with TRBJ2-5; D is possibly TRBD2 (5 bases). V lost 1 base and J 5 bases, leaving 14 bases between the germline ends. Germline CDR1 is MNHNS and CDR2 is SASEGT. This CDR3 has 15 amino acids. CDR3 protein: CASSEEDLRVETQYF. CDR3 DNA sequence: TGTGCCAGCAGTGAAGAGGACTTAAGAGTGGAGACCCAGTACTTC.

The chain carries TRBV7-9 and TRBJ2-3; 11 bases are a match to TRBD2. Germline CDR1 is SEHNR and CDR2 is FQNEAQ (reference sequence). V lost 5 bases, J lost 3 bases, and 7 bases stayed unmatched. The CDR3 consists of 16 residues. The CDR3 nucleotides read TGTGCCAGCAGCCAATGGACTAGCGGGCCGACAGATACGCAGTATTTT. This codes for CASSQWTSGPTDTQYF.

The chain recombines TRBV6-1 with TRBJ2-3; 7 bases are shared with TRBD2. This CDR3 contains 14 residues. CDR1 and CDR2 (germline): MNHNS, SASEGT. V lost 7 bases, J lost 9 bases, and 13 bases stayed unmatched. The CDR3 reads CASKTSPDRWTQYF. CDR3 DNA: TGTGCCAGCAAGACTAGCCCCGACCGGTGGACGCAGTATTTT.

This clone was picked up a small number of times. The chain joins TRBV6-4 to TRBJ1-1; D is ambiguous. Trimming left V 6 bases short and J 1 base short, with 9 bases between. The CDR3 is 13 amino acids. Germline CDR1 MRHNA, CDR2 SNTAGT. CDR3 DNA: TGTGCCAGCAGCCTGACACAGAACACTGAAGCTTTCTTT. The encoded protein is CASSLTQNTEAFF.

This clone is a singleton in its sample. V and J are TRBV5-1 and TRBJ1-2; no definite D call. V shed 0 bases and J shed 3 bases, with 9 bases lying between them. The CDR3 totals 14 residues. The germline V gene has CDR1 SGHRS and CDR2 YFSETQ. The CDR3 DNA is TGCGCCAGCAGCTTGGATAGCCCTTACTATGGCTACACCTTC. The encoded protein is CASSLDSPYYGYTF.

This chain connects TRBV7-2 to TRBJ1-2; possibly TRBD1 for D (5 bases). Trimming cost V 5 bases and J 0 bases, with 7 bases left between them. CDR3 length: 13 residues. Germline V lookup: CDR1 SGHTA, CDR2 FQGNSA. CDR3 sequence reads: CASSATANYGYTF. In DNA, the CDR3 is TGTGCCAGCAGCGCGACAGCTAACTATGGCTACACCTTC.

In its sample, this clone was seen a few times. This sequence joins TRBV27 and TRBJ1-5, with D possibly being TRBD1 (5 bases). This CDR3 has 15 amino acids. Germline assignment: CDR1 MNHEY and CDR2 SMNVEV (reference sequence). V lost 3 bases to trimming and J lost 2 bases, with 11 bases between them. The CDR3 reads CASSFQGTGNQPQHF. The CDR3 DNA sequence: TGTGCCAGCAGTTTTCAGGGAACGGGCAATCAGCCCCAGCATTTT.

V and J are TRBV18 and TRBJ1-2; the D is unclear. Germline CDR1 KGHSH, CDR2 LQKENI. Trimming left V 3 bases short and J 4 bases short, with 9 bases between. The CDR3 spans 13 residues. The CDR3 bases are TGTGCCAGCTCACCGGCAGGACTCTATGGCTACACCTTC. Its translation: CASSPAGLYGYTF.

The CDR3 is CASKGGSNAEAFF. The CDR3, as DNA: TGTGCCAGCAAGGGAGGATCAAACGCTGAAGCTTTCTTT. The chain couples TRBV7-2 to TRBJ1-1; D is undetermined. CDR1 and CDR2 from the germline V gene are SGHTA and FQGNSA. CDR3 length equals 13 residues. The germline V and J ends were trimmed by 7 bases and 6 bases, with 15 bases remaining between them.

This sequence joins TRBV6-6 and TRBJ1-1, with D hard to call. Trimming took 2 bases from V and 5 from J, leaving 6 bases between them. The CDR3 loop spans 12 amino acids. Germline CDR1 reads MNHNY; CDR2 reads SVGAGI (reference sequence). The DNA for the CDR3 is TGTGCCAGCAGTTACGGGAGGACTGAAGCTTTCTTT. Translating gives CASSYGRTEAFF.